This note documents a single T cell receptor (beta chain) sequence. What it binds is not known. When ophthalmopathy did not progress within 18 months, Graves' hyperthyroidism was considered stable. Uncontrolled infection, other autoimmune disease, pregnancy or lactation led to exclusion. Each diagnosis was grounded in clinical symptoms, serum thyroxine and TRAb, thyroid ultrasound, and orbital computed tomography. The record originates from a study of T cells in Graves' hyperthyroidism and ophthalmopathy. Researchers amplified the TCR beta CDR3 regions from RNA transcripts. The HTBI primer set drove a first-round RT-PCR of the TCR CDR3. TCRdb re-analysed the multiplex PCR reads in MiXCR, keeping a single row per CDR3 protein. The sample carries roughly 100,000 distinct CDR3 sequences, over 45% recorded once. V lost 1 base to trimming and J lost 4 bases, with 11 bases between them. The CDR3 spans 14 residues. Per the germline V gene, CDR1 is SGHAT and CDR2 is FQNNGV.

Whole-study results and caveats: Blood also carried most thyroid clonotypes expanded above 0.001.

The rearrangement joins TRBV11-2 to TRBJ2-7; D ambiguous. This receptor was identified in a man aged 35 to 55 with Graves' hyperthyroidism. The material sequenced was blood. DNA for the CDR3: TGTGCCAGCAGCTTAGTGGGAACCCATTACGAGCAGTACTTC. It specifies CASSLVGTHYEQYF.